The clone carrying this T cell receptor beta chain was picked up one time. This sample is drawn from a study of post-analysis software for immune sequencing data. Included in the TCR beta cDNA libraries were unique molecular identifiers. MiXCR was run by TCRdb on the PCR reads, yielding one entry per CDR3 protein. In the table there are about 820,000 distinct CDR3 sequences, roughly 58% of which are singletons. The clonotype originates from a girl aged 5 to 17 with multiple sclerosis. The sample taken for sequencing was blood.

CDR3 bases: TGCGCCAGCAGTAACGACAGGGTCTACGAGCAGTACTTC. Translated, it gives CASSNDRVYEQYF. V usage is TRBV5-1 and J usage is TRBJ2-7; 7 bases are a match to TRBD1. The germline V gene encodes CDR1 SGHRS and CDR2 YFSETQ. This CDR3 region has 13 residues. V lost 5 bases and J lost 3; bases outside the gene matches: 5.